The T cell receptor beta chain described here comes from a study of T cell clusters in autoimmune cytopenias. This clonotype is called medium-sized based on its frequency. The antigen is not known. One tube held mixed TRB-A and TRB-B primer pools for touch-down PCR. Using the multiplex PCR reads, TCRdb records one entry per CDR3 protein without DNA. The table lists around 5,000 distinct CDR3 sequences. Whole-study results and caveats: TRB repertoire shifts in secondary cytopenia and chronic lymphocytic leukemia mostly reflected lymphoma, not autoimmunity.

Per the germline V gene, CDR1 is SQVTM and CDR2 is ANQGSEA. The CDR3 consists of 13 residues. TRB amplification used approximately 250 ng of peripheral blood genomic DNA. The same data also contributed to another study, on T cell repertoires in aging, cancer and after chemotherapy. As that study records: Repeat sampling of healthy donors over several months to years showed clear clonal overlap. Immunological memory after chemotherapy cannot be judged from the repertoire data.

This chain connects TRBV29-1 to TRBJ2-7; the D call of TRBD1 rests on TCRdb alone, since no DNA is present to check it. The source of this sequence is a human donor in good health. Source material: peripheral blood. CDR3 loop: CSVRGGAGYEQYF.